This T cell receptor beta chain was recorded in a study of T cells in localized non-small cell lung cancer. V lost 6 bases and J lost 6; bases outside the gene matches: 5. The CDR3 sequence is 14 residues long. Looked up from germline, CDR1 is LNHDA and CDR2 is SQIVND (reference sequence). Measured with immunoSEQ multiplex PCR; TCRdb has only the in-frame clones, and not every one. The table includes about 53,000 clones, around 80% detected once. The sequence came from a man aged 40 to 70 with stage III lung adenocarcinoma. The chain links TRBV19 to TRBJ2-2; 9 nucleotides match TRBD1. Sample: peripheral blood mononuclear cells, taken before any cancer treatment. CDR3 sequence reads: CASSGQGIAGELFF. CDR3 DNA sequence: TGTGCCAGTAGCGGACAGGGGATCGCCGGGGAGCTGTTTTTT.